What follows is one T cell receptor beta chain and its context. Its antigen is currently not known. The germline gene is not matched at one end of the junction; a read error may be the cause. The record originates from a study of cytomegalovirus exposure and HLA in healthy donors (dated by TCRdb to 2016 to 2017). With regard to the full study: The 666 repertoires of the first cohort and the 95 to 150 validation repertoires were produced on the same platform, according to a later analysis. The study was designed to test whether signatures of past pathogen exposure could be identified by cataloging public T cell receptors. In addition to the first cohort of about 650 subjects, a separate validation cohort of 120 different subjects was used. High-throughput TCR immunosequencing, statistical association of individual TCRs with disease status, and machine learning were combined to predict cytomegalovirus infection status. General findings and caveats noted by the study authors: Of the cluster scores, roughly 95% were above 0 in a later analysis, which found that TCRs clustered in the first cohort also tended to co-occur in the 120 validation repertoires. A later analysis had no HLA typing for the validation cohort, so co-occurrence there was scored across all 120 or so repertoires. Cytomegalovirus status was reported to be diagnosed by the classifier with high specificity and sensitivity in both the original and validation cohorts. In vitro tests confirmed that three of the cytomegalovirus-associated TCR beta chains recognize cytomegalovirus antigens. The authors suggested that the approach could potentially be extended to other disease states and immunological phenotypes. Across donors, most TCR sequences were observed very rarely, whereas some public TCRs were present in many individuals. A total of 150 to 200 TCR beta chains were listed by the study as associated with cytomegalovirus.

CDR1 is given as MNHNS and CDR2 as SASEGT, both from the germline V gene. Taken from cysteine to phenylalanine, the CDR3 has 14 residues. Only the CDR3 portion is preserved as DNA: 42 bases, with reading frame beginning at the first base. Donors formed part of the validation cohort, which comprised 120 subjects and was distinct from the first cohort of under 850 subjects. The method was the immunoSEQ multiplex PCR assay. The source study handled its data this way. A statistical classification framework was developed to diagnose cytomegalovirus status using the catalog of TCR beta chain sequences. TCRdb's version of the immuneACCESS table is confined to in-frame rearrangements and falls short of the full clone set. An unresolved V gene accounts for under half of the shortfall where checked; the remainder is of unknown origin. V and J calls and clone size follow that table, whereas D and trimming were derived from the DNA. The table for this sample lists some 86,000 clones; 90% to 95% of them were counted only once. Approximately 4% of the sample belongs to the ten largest clones.

The clonotype originates from a woman in her twenties or thirties in good health and CMV-seronegative. The source material was PBMCs. The chain joins TRBV6-1 to TRBJ2-7; the D gene is perhaps TRBD1, from 5 matching bases. The nucleotide sequence is TGTGCCAGCAGTGCTGGGAACAGGTCCTACGCGCAGTACTTC. Its protein reads: CASSAGNRSYAQYF.